Following are 20 T cell receptor beta chains from one sample sequenced in a study of shared clonotypes between healthy human individuals (dated by TCRdb to 2020 to 2021). The protocol used for the library was the immunoSEQ multiplex PCR assay. Held by TCRdb, this immuneACCESS table contains in-frame sequences only and omits some clones. Under half of the omission traces to an unresolved V gene where checked; the cause of the rest is unknown. Across this sample there are about 1,800,000 clones, with around 96% seen only once. Jointly, the top ten make up 1% to 1.5% of the sample. CD8 naive samples consisted of CD45RO-negative cells that were positively selected for CCR7, yielding a CD45RA+CCR7+ population without TemRA cells. Sequenced material: naive CD8+ T cells sorted from blood. The sample's cell subset or site label is to be understood as: CD45RA+CCR7+. These TCRs come from a man younger than 35 in good health.

V and J are TRBV28 and TRBJ1-2, with 7 bases fitting TRBD1. Per the germline V gene, CDR1 is MDHEN and CDR2 is SYDVKM. The CDR3 contains 15 residues. The J segment lost 2 bases and the V segment lost 7 bases, leaving 10 bases of the junction unmatched. CDR3 sequence reads: CASTKTGPLNYGYTF. The DNA of the CDR3 is TGTGCCAGCACAAAGACAGGGCCGCTGAACTATGGCTACACCTTC.

V and J are TRBV6-5 and TRBJ2-5; D remains ambiguous. Trimming shortened V by 0 bases and J by 6 bases, and 8 bases separated the two germline ends. From germline, CDR1 is MNHEY and CDR2 SVGAGI. The CDR3 contains 13 residues. In nucleotides, the CDR3 is TGTGCCAGCAGTTACTCTAGTGGCCAGACCCAGTACTTC. Its protein product is CASSYSSGQTQYF.

This clone was detected a few times. The chain is built from TRBV9 and TRBJ2-2; D ambiguous. V gave up 0 bases and J gave up 5 bases, with 5 bases separating them. Germline CDR1 and CDR2: SGDLS and YYNGEE. This CDR3 has 13 amino acids. The CDR3 loop is CASSVVPTGELFF. The CDR3 nucleotides are TGTGCCAGCAGCGTAGTCCCAACCGGGGAGCTGTTTTTT.

The V and J genes are TRBV5-5 and TRBJ2-1; 7 positions agree with TRBD1. The V and J ends lost 2 bases and 6 bases, in that order; junction bases with no gene match: 5. The CDR3 is 14 residues long. Looked up from germline, CDR1 is SGHKS and CDR2 is YYEKEE (reference sequence). The CDR3 DNA sequence: TGTGCCAGCAGCTTTTTTGGGACAGCCAATGAGCAGTTCTTC. It encodes CASSFFGTANEQFF.

This chain connects TRBV30 to TRBJ2-3; 10 bases match TRBD2. This CDR3 region has 16 residues. V gave up 2 bases and J gave up 6 bases; unmatched junction bases: 11. Germline values: CDR1 GTSNPN, CDR2 SVGIG (reference sequence). Here the CDR3 reads CAWSQPGLARFDTQYF. In DNA form, the CDR3 reads TGTGCCTGGAGTCAACCGGGACTAGCGCGTTTTGATACGCAGTATTTT.

V usage is TRBV4-3 and J usage is TRBJ1-1; D is possibly TRBD1 (5 bases). In germline, CDR1 is LGHNA, CDR2 YSLEER. Trimming cost V 0 bases and J 5 bases, with 19 bases left between them. The CDR3 is 17 residues long. The CDR3 DNA reads TGCGCCAGCAGCCAAGATCTCGCGCAGGGAGATTGGACTGAAGCTTTCTTT. Its translation: CASSQDLAQGDWTEAFF.

This chain joins TRBV4-1 and TRBJ1-2, with D perhaps TRBD1 (5 bases). Trimming removed 0 bases at V and 1 base at J, with 15 bases between. Germline V gene data show CDR1 as MGHRA and CDR2 as YSYEKL. This CDR3 comprises 17 residues. In nucleotides, the CDR3 is TGCGCCAGCAGCCAAGATAATAAGTTCGGGGGTAACTATGGCTACACCTTC. As protein: CASSQDNKFGGNYGYTF.

This chain connects TRBV7-9 to TRBJ1-1; D is uncertain. The length of the CDR3 is 11 residues. V lost 2 bases and J 6 bases, leaving 4 bases between the germline ends. Germline loops: CDR1 SEHNR, CDR2 FQNEAQ (reference sequence). CDR3 in DNA: TGTGCCAGCAGCTTATTCCCTGAAGCTTTCTTT. Its translation is CASSLFPEAFF.

The chain recombines TRBV28 with TRBJ1-1; 10 bases line up with TRBD1. The J segment lost 5 bases and the V segment lost 5 bases, leaving 2 bases of the junction unmatched. This CDR3 is built from 13 residues. Germline V gene data show CDR1 as MDHEN and CDR2 as SYDVKM. The CDR3 bases are TGTGCCAGCAGTACGGACAGGGGGACTGAAGCTTTCTTT. Residues: CASSTDRGTEAFF.

The chain employs TRBV27 and TRBJ1-2; 8 nucleotides agree with TRBD1. Germline V lookup: CDR1 MNHEY, CDR2 SMNVEV (reference sequence). This CDR3 has 14 residues. Trimming took 6 bases from V and 4 from J; bases not matched to a gene: 7. In DNA, the CDR3 is TGTGCCAGCAGCTCGGACAGGGCTCGCTATGGCTACACCTTC. Translating it yields CASSSDRARYGYTF.

The chain recombines TRBV28 with TRBJ2-7; 7 bases fit TRBD1. CDR3 length equals 13 residues. The ends lost 8 bases at V and 1 base at J; junction bases unmatched: 5. Germline CDR1 MDHEN, CDR2 SYDVKM. The CDR3 coding sequence is TGTGCCAGCGGGGGACAGTCATCCTACGAGCAGTACTTC. Amino acids: CASGGQSSYEQYF.

This chain links TRBV5-4 with TRBJ2-3, with 10 nucleotides matching TRBD2. Germline values: CDR1 SGHNT, CDR2 YYREEE (reference sequence). The CDR3 runs to 14 residues. With V trimmed by 2 bases and J by 6 bases, 3 bases remained unmatched. CDR3 coding DNA: TGTGCCAGCAGCTTACTAGCGGGGTCTGATACGCAGTATTTT. Protein sequence: CASSLLAGSDTQYF. The complete variable domain, with remaining parts taken from reference TRBV5-4 and TRBJ2-3, reads ETGVTQSPTHLIKTRGQQVTLRCSSQSGHNTVSWYQQALGQGPQFIFQYYREEENGRGNFPPRFSGLQFPNYSSELNVNALELDDSALYLCASSLLAGSDTQYFGPGTRLTVL.

This clone appeared once. V usage is TRBV30 and J usage is TRBJ2-5; D tentatively fits TRBD1 or TRBD2 (5 bases each). The V gene lost 4 bases and the J gene lost 4 bases, with 16 bases spanning the gap. This CDR3 has 14 residues. CDR1 GTSNPN and CDR2 SVGIG come from the germline V gene (reference sequence). This CDR3 reads CAWTFQGPLETQYF. The CDR3, as DNA: TGTGCCTGGACCTTCCAGGGACCCCTAGAGACCCAGTACTTC. The whole variable domain, remainder taken from reference TRBV30 and TRBJ2-5, is SQTIHQWPATLVQPVGSPLSLECTVEGTSNPNLYWYRQAAGRGLQLLFYSVGIGQISSEVPQNLSASRPQDRQFILSSKKLLLSDSGFYLCAWTFQGPLETQYFGPGTRLLVL.

CDR3 sequence: CAIKDSPTNEKLFF. CDR3 sequence (DNA): TGTGCCATCAAGGACAGTCCAACTAATGAAAAACTGTTTTTT. This chain joins TRBV10-3 and TRBJ1-4; weak D call: TRBD1 (6 bases). In germline, CDR1 is ENHRY, CDR2 SYGVKD. The CDR3 has 14 amino acids. Between the trimmed V and J ends, which lost 7 bases and 0 bases, there was a span of 9 bases.

With regard to this clone: This may arise from a read error, as a much more abundant clone is one base away. The rearrangement links TRBV5-6 to TRBJ2-7; possibly TRBD2 for D (6 bases). Germline lookup yields CDR1 SGHDT and CDR2 YYEEEE. The CDR3 runs 14 residues. The germline V and J ends were trimmed by 0 bases and 4 bases, with 11 bases remaining between them. The CDR3 loop is CASSLALGGYEQYF. In nucleotides, the CDR3 is TGTGCCAGCAGCTTGGCCCTCGGGGGTTACGAGCAGTACTTC. Based on the CDR3 plus reference TRBV5-6 and TRBJ2-7, the full variable domain is DAGVTQSPTHLIKTRGQQVTLRCSPKSGHDTVSWYQQALGQGPQFIFQYYEEEERQRGNFPDRFSGHQFPNYSSELNVNALLLGDSALYLCASSLALGGYEQYFGPGTRLTVT.

This clone appeared a few times. J is TRBJ1-1 and V is TRBV30; D is undetermined. Trimming removed 0 bases at V and 1 base at J, with 9 bases between. CDR1 is GTSNPN, CDR2 SVGIG, per germline (reference sequence). This CDR3 spans 14 amino acids. CDR3 residues: CAWSVGVPNTEAFF. The CDR3 coding sequence is TGTGCCTGGAGTGTAGGCGTGCCGAACACTGAAGCTTTCTTT.

A remark on this clone: Compared with germline, one end of the junction differs, possibly owing to a read error. This chain links TRBV7-7 with TRBJ2-5, with 7 nucleotides matching TRBD2. This CDR3 spans 15 amino acids. Germline V gene data show CDR1 as SSHAT and CDR2 as FNYEAQ (reference sequence). The CDR3 spells CASSPGGTGEVPQYF. The CDR3, as DNA: TGTGCTAGCAGCCCCGGGGGGACTGGGGAGGTGCCCCAGTACTTC.

This chain connects TRBV6-5 to TRBJ2-7, with 9 bases that match TRBD2. This CDR3 has 15 residues. Germline CDR1 and CDR2: MNHEY and SVGAGI. Trimming removed 7 bases from V and 4 bases from J; junction bases left unmatched: 11. The CDR3 DNA is TGTGCCAGCACTGCTAGCGGGGTGCTCCTATACGAGCAGTACTTC. It specifies CASTASGVLLYEQYF.

The rearrangement links TRBV7-9 to TRBJ2-3, with 11 bases identical to TRBD1. Germline CDR1 is SEHNR and CDR2 is FQNEAQ (reference sequence). With 6 bases clipped from V and 3 bases from J, the junction kept 8 bases outside the gene matches. The CDR3 is 16 amino acids. The CDR3 spells CASRPPGQGVTDTQYF. The CDR3 DNA reads TGTGCCAGCAGACCTCCGGGACAGGGGGTTACAGATACGCAGTATTTT.

The V gene is TRBV11-3, the J gene TRBJ2-2; D gene uncertain. This CDR3 has 14 amino acids. V lost 1 base and J 4 bases, leaving 7 bases between the germline ends. Germline V gene data show CDR1 as SGHNT and CDR2 as YENEEA. CDR3 amino acids: CASSLGTSTGELFF. CDR3 DNA sequence: TGTGCCAGCAGCTTAGGGACCTCCACCGGGGAGCTGTTTTTT.